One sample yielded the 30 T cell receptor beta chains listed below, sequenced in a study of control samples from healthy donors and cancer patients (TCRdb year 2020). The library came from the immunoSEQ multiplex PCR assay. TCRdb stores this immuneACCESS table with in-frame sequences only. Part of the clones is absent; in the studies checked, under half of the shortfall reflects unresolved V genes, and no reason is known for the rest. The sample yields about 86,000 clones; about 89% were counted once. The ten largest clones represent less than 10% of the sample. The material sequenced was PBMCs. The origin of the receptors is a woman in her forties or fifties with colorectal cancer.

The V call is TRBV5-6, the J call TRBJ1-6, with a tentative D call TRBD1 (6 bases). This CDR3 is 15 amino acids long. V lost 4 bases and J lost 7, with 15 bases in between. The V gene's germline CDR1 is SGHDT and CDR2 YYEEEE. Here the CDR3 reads CASSVQGGQNSPLHF. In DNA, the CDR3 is TGTGCCAGCAGCGTACAAGGCGGACAGAATTCACCCCTCCACTTT.

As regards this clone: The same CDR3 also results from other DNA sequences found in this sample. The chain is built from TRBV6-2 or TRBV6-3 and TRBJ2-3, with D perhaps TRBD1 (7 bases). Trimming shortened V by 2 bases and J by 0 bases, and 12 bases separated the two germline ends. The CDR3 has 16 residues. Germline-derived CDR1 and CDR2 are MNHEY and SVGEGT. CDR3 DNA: TGTGCCAGCAGTTACGGAGGGGGCACAAGCACAGATACGCAGTATTTT. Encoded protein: CASSYGGGTSTDTQYF.

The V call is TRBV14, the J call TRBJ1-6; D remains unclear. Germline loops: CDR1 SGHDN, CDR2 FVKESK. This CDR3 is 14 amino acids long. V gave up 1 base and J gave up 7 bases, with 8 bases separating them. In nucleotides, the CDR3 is TGTGCCAGCAGCCAAGGTTTTTCGAATTCACCCCTCCACTTT. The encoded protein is CASSQGFSNSPLHF.

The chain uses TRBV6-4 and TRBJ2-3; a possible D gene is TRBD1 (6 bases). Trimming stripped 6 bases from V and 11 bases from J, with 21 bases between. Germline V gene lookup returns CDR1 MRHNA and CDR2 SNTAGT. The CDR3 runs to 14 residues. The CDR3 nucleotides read TGTGCCAGCAGGCTCATGCAGGGGTTTGGAGAGCAGTATTTT. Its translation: CASRLMQGFGEQYF.

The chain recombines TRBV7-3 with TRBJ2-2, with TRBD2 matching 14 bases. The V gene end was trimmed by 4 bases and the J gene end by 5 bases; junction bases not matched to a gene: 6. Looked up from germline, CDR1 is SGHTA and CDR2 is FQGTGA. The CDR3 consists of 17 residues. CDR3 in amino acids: CASSSPRTSGGTGELFF. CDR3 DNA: TGTGCCAGCAGCTCGCCCCGGACTAGCGGGGGGACCGGGGAGCTGTTTTTT.

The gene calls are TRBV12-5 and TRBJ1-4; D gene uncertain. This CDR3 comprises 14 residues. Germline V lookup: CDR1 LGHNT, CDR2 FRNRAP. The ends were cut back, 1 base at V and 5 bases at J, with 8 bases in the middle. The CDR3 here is CASGLGGFNEKLFF. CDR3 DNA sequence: TGTGCTAGTGGTTTGGGAGGTTTCAATGAAAAACTGTTTTTT.

CDR3 region: CASSPQGSNTIYF. The CDR3 nucleotides are TGTGCCAGCAGTCCCCAGGGGTCAAACACCATATATTTT. The chain employs TRBV6-5 and TRBJ1-3; weak D call: TRBD1 (6 bases). This CDR3 contains 13 residues. Trimming left V 5 bases short and J 6 bases short, with 11 bases between. Germline CDR1 is MNHEY and CDR2 is SVGAGI.

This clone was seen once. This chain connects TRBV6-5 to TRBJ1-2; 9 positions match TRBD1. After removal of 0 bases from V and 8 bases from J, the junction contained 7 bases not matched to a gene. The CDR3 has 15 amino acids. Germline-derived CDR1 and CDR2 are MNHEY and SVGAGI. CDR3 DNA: TGTGCCAGCAGTTACTCCGTGACAGGGGGGGAGGGCTACACCTTC. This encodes CASSYSVTGGEGYTF.

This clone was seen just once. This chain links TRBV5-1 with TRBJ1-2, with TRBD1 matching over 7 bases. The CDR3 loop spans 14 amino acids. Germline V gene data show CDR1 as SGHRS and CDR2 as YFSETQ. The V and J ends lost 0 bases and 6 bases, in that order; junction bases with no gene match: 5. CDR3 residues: CASSLGQGENGYTF. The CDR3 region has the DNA TGCGCCAGCAGCTTGGGACAGGGTGAGAATGGCTACACCTTC.

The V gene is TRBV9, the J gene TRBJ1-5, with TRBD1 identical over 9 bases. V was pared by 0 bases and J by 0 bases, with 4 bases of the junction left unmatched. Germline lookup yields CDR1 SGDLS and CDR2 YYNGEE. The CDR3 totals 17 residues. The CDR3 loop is CASSVGTGDYSNQPQHF. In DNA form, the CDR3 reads TGTGCCAGCAGCGTAGGGACAGGGGACTATAGCAATCAGCCCCAGCATTTT.

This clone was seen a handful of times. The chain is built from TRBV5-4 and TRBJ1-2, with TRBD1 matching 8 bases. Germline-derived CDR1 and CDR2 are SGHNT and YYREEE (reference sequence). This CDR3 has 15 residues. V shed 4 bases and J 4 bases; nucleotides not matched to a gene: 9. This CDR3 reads CASSKPGQDLYGYTF. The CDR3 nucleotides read TGTGCCAGCAGCAAACCGGGACAGGACCTCTATGGCTACACCTTC.

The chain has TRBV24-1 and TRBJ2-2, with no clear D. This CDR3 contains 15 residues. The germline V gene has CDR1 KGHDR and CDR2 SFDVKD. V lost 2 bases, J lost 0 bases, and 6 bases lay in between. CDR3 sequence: CATSDYQTNTGELFF. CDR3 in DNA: TGTGCCACCAGTGATTATCAGACGAACACCGGGGAGCTGTTTTTT.

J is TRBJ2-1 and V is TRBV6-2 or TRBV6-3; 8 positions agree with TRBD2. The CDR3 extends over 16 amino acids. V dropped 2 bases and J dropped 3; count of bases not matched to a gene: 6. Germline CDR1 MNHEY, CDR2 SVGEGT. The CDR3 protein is CASSYPGTRGYNEQFF. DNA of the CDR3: TGTGCCAGCAGTTACCCTGGGACTAGAGGCTACAATGAGCAGTTCTTC.

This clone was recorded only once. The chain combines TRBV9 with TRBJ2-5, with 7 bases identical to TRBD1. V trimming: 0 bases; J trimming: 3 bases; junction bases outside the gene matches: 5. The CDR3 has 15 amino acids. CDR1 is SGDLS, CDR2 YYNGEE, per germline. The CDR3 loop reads CASSVGDRAKETQYF. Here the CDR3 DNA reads TGTGCCAGCAGCGTAGGTGACAGGGCGAAAGAGACCCAGTACTTC.

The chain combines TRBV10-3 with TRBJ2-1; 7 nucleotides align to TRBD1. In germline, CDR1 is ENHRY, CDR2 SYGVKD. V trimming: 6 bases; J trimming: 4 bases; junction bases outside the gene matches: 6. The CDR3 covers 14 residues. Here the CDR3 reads CAIRPGQMYNEQFF. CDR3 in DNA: TGTGCCATCAGACCGGGACAGATGTACAATGAGCAGTTCTTC.

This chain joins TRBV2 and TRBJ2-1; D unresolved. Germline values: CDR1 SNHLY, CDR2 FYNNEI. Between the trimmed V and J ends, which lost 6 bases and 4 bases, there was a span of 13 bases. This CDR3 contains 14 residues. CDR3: CASSLRTEYNEQFF. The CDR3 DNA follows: TGTGCCAGCAGCCTCCGGACGGAGTACAATGAGCAGTTCTTC.

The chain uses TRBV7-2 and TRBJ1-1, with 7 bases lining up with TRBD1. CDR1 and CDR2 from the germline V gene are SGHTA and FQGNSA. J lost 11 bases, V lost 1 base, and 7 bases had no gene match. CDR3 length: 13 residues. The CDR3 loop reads CASSLGQGRVAFF. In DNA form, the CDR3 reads TGTGCCAGCAGCTTAGGACAGGGCCGGGTGGCTTTCTTT.

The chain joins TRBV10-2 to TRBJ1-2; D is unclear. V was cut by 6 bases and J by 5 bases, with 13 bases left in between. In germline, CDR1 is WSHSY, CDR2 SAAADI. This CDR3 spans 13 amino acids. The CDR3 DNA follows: TGCGCCAGCAGCGACGGGTTTCGGTATGGCTACACCTTC. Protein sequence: CASSDGFRYGYTF.

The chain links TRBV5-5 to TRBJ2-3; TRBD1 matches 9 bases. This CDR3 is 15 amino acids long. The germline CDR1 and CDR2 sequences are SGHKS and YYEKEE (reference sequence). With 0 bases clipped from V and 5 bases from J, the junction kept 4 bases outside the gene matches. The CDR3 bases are TGTGCCAGCAGCTTGGACGGACAGGGGATAGATACGCAGTATTTT. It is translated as CASSLDGQGIDTQYF.

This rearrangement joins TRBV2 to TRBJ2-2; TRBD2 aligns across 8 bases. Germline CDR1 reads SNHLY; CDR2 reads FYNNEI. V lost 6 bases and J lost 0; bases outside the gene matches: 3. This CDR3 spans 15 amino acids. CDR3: CASRNGGANTGELFF. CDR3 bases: TGTGCCAGCAGGAACGGGGGGGCGAACACCGGGGAGCTGTTTTTT.

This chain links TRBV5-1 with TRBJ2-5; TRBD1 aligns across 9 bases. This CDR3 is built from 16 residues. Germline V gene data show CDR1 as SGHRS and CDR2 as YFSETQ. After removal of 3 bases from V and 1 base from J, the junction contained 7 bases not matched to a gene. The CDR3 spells CASSSPGTGLQETQYF. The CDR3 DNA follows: TGCGCCAGCAGCTCCCCCGGGACAGGGCTCCAAGAGACCCAGTACTTC.

CDR3 residues: CATSRNYGLYEQYV. The CDR3 region has the DNA TGTGCCACCAGCAGAAATTACGGGTTGTACGAGCAGTACGTC. The chain combines TRBV15 with TRBJ2-7; D uncertain. The CDR3 contains 14 residues. Per the germline V gene, CDR1 is LNHNV and CDR2 is YYDKDF (reference sequence). The V and J ends lost 2 bases and 4 bases respectively, with 12 bases between them.

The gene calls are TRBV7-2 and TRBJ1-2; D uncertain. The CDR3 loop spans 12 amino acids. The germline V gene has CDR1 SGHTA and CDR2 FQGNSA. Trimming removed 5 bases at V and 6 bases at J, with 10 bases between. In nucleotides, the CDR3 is TGTGCCAGCAGCCCTAGAGGCGATGGCTACACCTTC. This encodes CASSPRGDGYTF. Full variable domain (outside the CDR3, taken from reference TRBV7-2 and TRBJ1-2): GAGVSQSPSNKVTEKGKDVELRCDPISGHTALYWYRQSLGQGLEFLIYFQGNSAPDKSGLPSDRFSAERTGGSVSTLTIQRTQQEDSAVYLCASSPRGDGYTFGSGTRLTVV.

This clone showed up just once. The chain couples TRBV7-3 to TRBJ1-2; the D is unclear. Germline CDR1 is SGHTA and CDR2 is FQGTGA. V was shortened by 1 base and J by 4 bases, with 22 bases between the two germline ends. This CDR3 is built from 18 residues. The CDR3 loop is CASSLIPTGKGGVYGYTF. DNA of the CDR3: TGTGCCAGCAGCTTAATTCCGACGGGCAAGGGAGGCGTCTATGGCTACACCTTC.

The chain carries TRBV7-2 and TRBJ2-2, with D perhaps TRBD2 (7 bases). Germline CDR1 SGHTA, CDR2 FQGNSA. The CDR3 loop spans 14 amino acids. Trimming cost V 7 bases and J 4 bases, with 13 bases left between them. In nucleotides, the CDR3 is TGTGCCAGCAACCGGGGGGCCCGCACCGGGGAGCTGTTTTTT. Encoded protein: CASNRGARTGELFF. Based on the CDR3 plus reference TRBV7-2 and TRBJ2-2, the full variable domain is GAGVSQSPSNKVTEKGKDVELRCDPISGHTALYWYRQSLGQGLEFLIYFQGNSAPDKSGLPSDRFSAERTGGSVSTLTIQRTQQEDSAVYLCASNRGARTGELFFGEGSRLTVL.

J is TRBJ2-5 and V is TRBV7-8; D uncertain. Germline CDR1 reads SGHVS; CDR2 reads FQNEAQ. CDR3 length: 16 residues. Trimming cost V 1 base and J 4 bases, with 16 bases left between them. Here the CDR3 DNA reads TGTGCCAGCAGCTTAGTGCTGTGGTTAGGTGGAGAGACCCAGTACTTC. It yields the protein CASSLVLWLGGETQYF.

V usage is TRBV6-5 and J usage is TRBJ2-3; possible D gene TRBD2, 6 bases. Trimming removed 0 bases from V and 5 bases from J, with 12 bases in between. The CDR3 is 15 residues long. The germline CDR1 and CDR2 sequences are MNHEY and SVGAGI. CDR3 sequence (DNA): TGTGCCAGCAGTTACTCAAGTCTCGGGGGAGATACGCAGTATTTT. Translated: CASSYSSLGGDTQYF.

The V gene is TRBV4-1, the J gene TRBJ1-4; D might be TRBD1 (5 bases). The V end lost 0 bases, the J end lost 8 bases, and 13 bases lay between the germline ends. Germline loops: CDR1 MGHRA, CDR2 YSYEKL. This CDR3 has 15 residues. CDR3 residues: CASSQEWSGKEKLFF. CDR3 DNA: TGCGCCAGCAGCCAAGAATGGTCAGGGAAAGAAAAACTGTTTTTT.

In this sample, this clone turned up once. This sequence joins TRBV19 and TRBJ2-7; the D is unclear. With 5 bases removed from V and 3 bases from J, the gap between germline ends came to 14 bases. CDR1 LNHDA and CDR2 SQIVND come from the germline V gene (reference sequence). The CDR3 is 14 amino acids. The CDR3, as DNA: TGTGCCAGTAGTCCCCGTCTAGACTTCTACGAGCAGTACGTC. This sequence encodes CASSPRLDFYEQYV.

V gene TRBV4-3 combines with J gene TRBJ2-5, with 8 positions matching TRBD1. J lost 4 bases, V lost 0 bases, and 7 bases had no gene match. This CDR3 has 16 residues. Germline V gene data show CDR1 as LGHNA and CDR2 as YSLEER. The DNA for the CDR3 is TGCGCCAGCAGCCAAGATGGAGGACAGGGAGGAGAGACCCAGTACTTC. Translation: CASSQDGGQGGETQYF.